The 11 T cell receptor beta chains listed next were all sequenced from one sample in a study of blood T cell repertoires in acute mononucleosis. Sequencing was performed with immunoSEQ multiplex PCR; in TCRdb, only in-frame clones are kept and a portion is missing. The table records some 7,000 clones, about 25% of them present only once. Indicated time point: acute infectious mononucleosis, at clinical presentation within 2 weeks of symptom onset (visit 1). The sample consisted of EBV YVL epitope tetramer+ CD8+ T cells sorted from PBMCs, taken during acute infectious mononucleosis. Subset meaning: CD8 T cells binding a tetramer with EBV BRLF1 109-117 peptide (YVL-BR). These receptors were taken from a woman under 30 with infectious mononucleosis caused by EBV.

As DNA, the CDR3 is TGTGCCAGCAGCACCAACCCCGGGAACCCTTCCGAGCAGTACTTC. Its protein is CASSTNPGNPSEQYF. The chain joins TRBV7-3 to TRBJ2-7, with a possible D match to TRBD2 (5 bases). V was pared by 5 bases and J by 6 bases, with 20 bases between. This CDR3 comprises 15 residues. CDR1 and CDR2 from the germline V gene are SGHTA and FQGTGA.

A note on this clone: The junction departs from germline at one end; a sequencing error may be responsible. The sample holds other DNA sequences that translate to the same CDR3. This chain uses TRBV4-1 with TRBJ2-7, with 7 bases identical to TRBD1. The CDR3 loop spans 14 amino acids. Germline V CDR1 and CDR2: MGHRA, YSYEKL. CDR3 amino acids: CASSLDGTANEQYF. CDR3 bases: TGTGCCAGCAGCTTAGACGGGACAGCCAACGAGCAGTACTTC.

This clone occurred a few times. This chain joins TRBV7-3 and TRBJ2-1; the D gene is possibly TRBD1 (6 bases). Trimming shortened V by 11 bases and J by 3 bases, and 17 bases separated the two germline ends. Germline assignment: CDR1 SGHTA and CDR2 FQGTGA. CDR3 length: 14 residues. CDR3 residues: CAWSGQPDYNEQFF. DNA for the CDR3: TGTGCCTGGAGTGGACAGCCCGACTACAATGAGCAGTTCTTC.

Of note for this clone: A far larger clone is one base from this, pointing to a likely read error. This chain uses TRBV29-1 with TRBJ2-1; possibly TRBD2 for D (5 bases). The germline V and J ends were trimmed by 7 bases and 7 bases, with 17 bases remaining between them. CDR1 and CDR2 (germline): SQVTM, ANQGSEA. This CDR3 contains 13 residues. The DNA of the CDR3 is TGCAGCGCTGTGAGCCTACTAGGGAATGAGCAGTTCTTC. Translation gives CSAVSLLGNEQFF.

This clone has only a few counts. One end of the junction does not line up with germline, which may come from a read error. The chain carries TRBV4-1 and TRBJ2-5; 8 bases agree with TRBD1. This CDR3 is built from 16 residues. CDR1 and CDR2 (germline): MGHRA, YSYEKL. The CDR3 protein is CASSLDLGQGGETQYF. CDR3 in DNA: TGTGCCAGCAGCTTGGACCTCGGACAGGGTGGAGAGACCCAGTACTTC.

This clone was counted between two and nine times. The CDR3 reads CASSLEPSGGSEQYF. The CDR3 coding sequence is TGTGCCAGCAGCTTAGAACCTAGCGGGGGCAGCGAGCAGTACTTC. The gene calls are TRBV25-1 and TRBJ2-7; 10 nucleotides match TRBD2. V was clipped by 6 bases and J by 6 bases; unmatched bases: 11. Germline V gene data show CDR1 as MGHDK and CDR2 as SYGVNS. CDR3 size: 15 residues.

The CDR3 region has the DNA TGTGCCAGCAGTCCCCTTACCGGGGAGCTGTTTTTT. This encodes CASSPLTGELFF. The V and J genes are TRBV6-1 and TRBJ2-2, with unresolved D. Germline values: CDR1 MNHNS, CDR2 SASEGT. Trimming cost V 5 bases and J 5 bases, with 6 bases left between them. This CDR3 has 12 amino acids.

V gene TRBV4-2 combines with J gene TRBJ2-3, with D tentatively TRBD1 (6 bases). V lost 5 bases and J 0 bases, leaving 15 bases between the germline ends. Germline CDR1 reads LGHNA; CDR2 reads YNFKEQ. This CDR3 has 16 residues. The CDR3 bases are TGTGCCAGCAGCTTACTGGGGGCGGCTAGCACAGATACGCAGTATTTT. This translates into CASSLLGAASTDTQYF.

With respect to this clone: A read error is the likely source, as a far larger clone sits one nucleotide away. V is TRBV27 and J is TRBJ2-1, with D perhaps being TRBD1 or TRBD2 (5 bases each). Germline values: CDR1 MNHEY, CDR2 SMNVEV (reference sequence). Trimming removed 10 bases from V and 4 bases from J, with 20 bases in between. This CDR3 is 15 amino acids long. The CDR3 DNA reads TGTGCCACCCAACACCGGGACGACAATTACAATGAGCAGTTCTTC. Residues: CATQHRDDNYNEQFF.

This clone was detected ten times or more. The chain has TRBV2 and TRBJ2-5; no clear D gene. V lost 4 bases to trimming and J lost 0 bases, with 3 bases between them. Per germline, CDR1 SNHLY and CDR2 FYNNEI. This CDR3 has 12 residues. CDR3 coding DNA: TGTGCCAGCAGTGGGTACCAAGAGACCCAGTACTTC. This encodes CASSGYQETQYF.

About this clone itself: A read error is the likely source, as a far larger clone sits one nucleotide away. The chain employs TRBV25-1 and TRBJ2-7, with D perhaps assigned TRBD1 or TRBD2 (5 bases each). Looked up from germline, CDR1 is MGHDK and CDR2 is SYGVNS. V was trimmed by 6 bases and J by 5 bases, leaving 17 bases between them. This CDR3 has 14 amino acids. The CDR3 coding sequence is TGTGCCAGCAGCTTAGACGGGGCAGCCAACGAGCAGTACTTC. It specifies CASSLDGAANEQYF.